A selection of T cell receptor beta chains follows, all from one sample in a study of cytomegalovirus exposure and HLA in healthy donors. The method was immunoSEQ multiplex PCR; TCRdb's version includes in-frame clones alone and lacks a portion of them. The sample lists some 150,000 clones; 65% to 80% were seen once. Sequenced material: PBMCs. These receptors were taken from a man aged 35 to 55 in good health and CMV-seronegative. Each CDR3 is given with its conserved first and last residue. The D gene is left open where the match is weak. Rows may omit the clone size; those that give it use once, few, many or a size class.

v_gene,d_gene,j_gene,abundance,CDR3aa,CDR3nt
TRBV4-3,-,TRBJ1-3,-,CASSQAPAGNRNTIYF,TGCGCCAGCAGCCAAGCCCCGGCAGGGAATAGAAACACCATATATTTT
TRBV2,-,TRBJ1-5,-,CASSGTSDNQPQHF,TGTGCCAGCAGTGGGACATCCGACAATCAGCCCCAGCATTTT
TRBV27,-,TRBJ1-2,-,CASSFAGSHGYTF,TGTGCCAGCAGTTTTGCAGGCTCTCATGGCTACACCTTC
TRBV7-2,-,TRBJ1-6,-,CASSLAEGLELHF,TGTGCCAGCAGCTTAGCGGAGGGGCTCGAACTCCACTTT
TRBV6-1,-,TRBJ1-1,-,CASSTIGTGLLAFF,TGTGCCAGCAGTACCATTGGGACGGGACTACTGGCTTTCTTT
TRBV29-1,-,TRBJ1-1,-,CSVAGQMNTEAFF,TGCAGCGTTGCAGGTCAGATGAACACTGAAGCTTTCTTT
TRBV27,-,TRBJ1-6,few,CASSLIGGYNSPLHF,TGTGCCAGCAGTTTAATCGGGGGCTATAATTCACCCCTCCACTTT
TRBV2,-,TRBJ1-4,once,CASSPRGNEKLFF,TGTGCCAGCAGTCCCAGAGGAAATGAAAAACTGTTTTTT
TRBV2,-,TRBJ2-7,few,CASSSTRQVSYEQYF,TGTGCCAGCAGCTCCACCCGACAGGTCTCCTACGAGCAGTACTTC
TRBV5-6,-,TRBJ2-5,-,CASSLDGGQYF,TGTGCCAGCAGCTTGGACGGCGGGCAGTACTTC
TRBV7-2,-,TRBJ2-3,-,CASSSGSLRDTQYF,TGTGCCAGCAGCTCCGGGTCCCTGAGGGATACGCAGTATTTT
TRBV30,-,TRBJ2-1,-,CAWSINNEQFF,TGTGCCTGGAGTATCAACAATGAGCAGTTCTTC
TRBV7-9,-,TRBJ2-7,-,CASTLQDDEQYF,TGTGCCAGCACCCTCCAGGATGACGAGCAGTACTTC
TRBV7-9,-,TRBJ1-6,-,CASSNGQPKAPLHF,TGTGCCAGCAGCAACGGACAGCCTAAGGCACCCCTCCACTTT
TRBV5-4,TRBD1,TRBJ1-4,-,CASSLGGRQGGEKLFF,TGTGCCAGCAGCCTCGGGGGCCGTCAGGGGGGTGAAAAACTGTTTTTT
TRBV2,-,TRBJ2-6,few,CASSEVRGKGANVLTF,TGTGCCAGCAGTGAAGTTCGGGGGAAAGGGGCCAACGTCCTGACTTTC
TRBV11-2,-,TRBJ2-2,once,CASNWQGNTGELFF,TGTGCCAGCAATTGGCAGGGGAACACCGGGGAGCTGTTTTTT
TRBV18,TRBD1,TRBJ2-5,-,CASSPFRQGYSTQYF,TGTGCCAGCTCACCATTTCGACAGGGTTATAGCACCCAGTACTTC
TRBV6-1,-,TRBJ2-1,-,CASSEAGYNEQFF,TGTGCCAGCAGTGAAGCCGGTTACAATGAGCAGTTCTTC
TRBV10-2,-,TRBJ2-2,-,CASRDRNTGELFF,TGCGCCAGCCGAGACAGGAACACCGGGGAGCTGTTTTTT
TRBV6-4,TRBD2,TRBJ2-2,-,CASSEDSGGAGELFF,TGTGCCAGCAGTGAAGATAGCGGGGGGGCCGGGGAGCTGTTTTTT
TRBV9,-,TRBJ2-7,-,CASSVGTGTYEQYF,TGTGCCAGCAGCGTAGGTACAGGTACCTACGAGCAGTACTTC